This T cell receptor (beta chain) emerged from a study of blood T cell repertoires in COVID-19. About the research overall: Both acute and convalescent COVID-19 samples were obtained from the United States, Italy and Spain. PBMCs, B-cell-depleted T cells, or T cells were the source of the cDNA or gDNA that made up the material.

Authors' methods: Estimation of nucleated cell counts relied on the amplification of reference gene primers. Assay used: immunoSEQ multiplex PCR; TCRdb lists only in-frame clones, some missing. V, J and clone size are taken as reported in that table, and D and trimming were inferred from the DNA itself. The repertoire holds roughly 330,000 clones, with around nine tenths as singletons. Unmatched junction bases numbered 6, after V lost 1 base and J lost 10 bases. The CDR3 extends over 15 amino acids. Germline V gene sequence: CDR1 SGHTA, CDR2 FQGTGA. The sequenced sample consisted of peripheral blood. The J gene is TRBJ1-6, the V gene TRBV7-3; TRBD1 matches at 8 bases. The clonotype comes from a woman aged 45-60 years with active or convalescent COVID-19. CDR3 in amino acids: CASSLIGQGASPLHF. In DNA, the CDR3 is TGTGCCAGCAGCTTAATAGGGCAGGGGGCCTCACCCCTCCACTTT.